These 11 T cell receptor beta chains were all obtained from the same sample, sequenced in a study of T cells in Graves' hyperthyroidism and ophthalmopathy. TCR beta CDR3 regions were amplified from RNA. Carried out on the TCR CDR3, a first-round RT-PCR used the HTBI primer set. TCRdb passed the multiplex PCR reads through MiXCR, listing each CDR3 protein once. The repertoire holds around 340,000 distinct CDR3 sequences, about a sixth seen once, with approximately 30% in the top ten. Input material: blood. The receptor set was obtained from a woman aged 25 to 45 with Graves' hyperthyroidism that later progressed to Graves' ophthalmopathy.

This clonotype was counted between two and nine times. This rearrangement joins TRBV27 to TRBJ2-2; 9 bases are a match to TRBD1. V shed 7 bases, J shed 3 bases, and the junction held 3 bases outside the gene matches. Per germline, CDR1 MNHEY and CDR2 SMNVEV (reference sequence). The CDR3 totals 14 residues. For the CDR3, the DNA is TGTGCCAGCACCCGGGACAGGGACACCGGGGAGCTGTTTTTT. Translated, it gives CASTRDRDTGELFF.

V and J are TRBV7-8 and TRBJ2-7, with no clear D. Germline V CDR1 and CDR2: SGHVS, FQNEAQ. V was trimmed by 0 bases and J by 4 bases, leaving 7 bases between them. The CDR3 runs 13 residues. CDR3 in amino acids: CASSLAYEYEQYF. CDR3 bases: TGTGCCAGCAGCTTAGCGTACGAATACGAGCAGTACTTC.

This clonotype was seen at least ten times. The chain couples TRBV30 to TRBJ2-5; no clear D. This CDR3 comprises 13 residues. Between the trimmed V and J ends, which lost 4 bases and 2 bases, there was a span of 11 bases. Germline loops: CDR1 GTSNPN, CDR2 SVGIG (reference sequence). The CDR3 loop is CAWTRVGQETQYF. CDR3 bases: TGTGCCTGGACTAGAGTGGGGCAAGAGACCCAGTACTTC.

This clonotype was detected a few times. V and J are TRBV18 and TRBJ1-5; D perhaps matches TRBD1 (5 bases). The V gene lost 2 bases and the J gene lost 6 bases, with 8 bases spanning the gap. From germline, CDR1 is KGHSH and CDR2 LQKENI. The CDR3 is 13 amino acids. DNA for the CDR3: TGTGCCAGCTCACCAGGAGGGGCTCAGCCCCAGCATTTT. It yields the protein CASSPGGAQPQHF.

This clonotype was seen at least ten times. The chain uses TRBV10-3 and TRBJ2-2; no clear D gene. CDR1 is ENHRY, CDR2 SYGVKD, per germline. Trimming stripped 3 bases from V and 3 bases from J, with 8 bases between. The CDR3 is 14 residues long. The CDR3 sequence: CAISDGPYTGELFF. CDR3 DNA sequence: TGTGCCATCAGTGATGGGCCCTACACCGGGGAGCTGTTTTTT.

This clonotype was detected ten times or more. The chain is built from TRBV12-3 or TRBV12-4 and TRBJ1-1, with TRBD1 matching over 9 bases. V lost 5 bases and J lost 1; bases outside the gene matches: 2. The CDR3 length is 14 residues. CDR3 amino acids: CASSPGQGNTEAFF. The CDR3 DNA sequence: TGTGCCAGCAGTCCGGGACAGGGGAACACTGAAGCTTTCTTT.

With respect to this clonotype: This sequence may be a read error, since a much larger clone differs from it by one base. This CDR3 is missing its conserved last phenylalanine or tryptophan, likely due to a read error. V is TRBV30 and J is TRBJ2-5; D gene unclear. This CDR3 spans 16 amino acids. The germline V gene has CDR1 GTSNPN and CDR2 SVGIG (reference sequence). The V and J ends lost 1 base and 5 bases respectively, with 20 bases between them. Written as DNA, the CDR3 is TGTGCCTGGAGTGGACTCGAAGGGTTTTCGGTGGAGACCCAGTACTCC. It translates to CAWSGLEGFSVETQYS.

The chain joins TRBV19 to TRBJ2-1; a possible D gene is TRBD2 (6 bases). Germline V gene sequence: CDR1 LNHDA, CDR2 SQIVND (reference sequence). CDR3 length: 17 residues. V dropped 4 bases and J dropped 4 bases, with 20 bases sitting between them. This CDR3 is CASSRSEAGKGYNEQFF. Here the CDR3 DNA reads TGTGCCAGTAGTAGGAGTGAGGCGGGGAAAGGTTACAATGAGCAGTTCTTC.

Many counts were recorded for this clonotype. The rearrangement joins TRBV19 to TRBJ1-2, with no clear D. The germline V and J ends were trimmed by 9 bases and 4 bases, with 12 bases remaining between them. Germline CDR1 is LNHDA and CDR2 is SQIVND (reference sequence). This CDR3 is 12 amino acids long. Written as DNA, the CDR3 is TGTGCCAGCTTTTCTTGGGGCTATGGCTACACCTTC. This translates into CASFSWGYGYTF.

Many counts were recorded for this clonotype. The rearrangement uses TRBV19 and TRBJ2-1; 8 nucleotides line up with TRBD2. V trimming: 3 bases; J trimming: 2 bases; junction bases outside the gene matches: 3. Germline lookup yields CDR1 LNHDA and CDR2 SQIVND (reference sequence). This CDR3 region has 15 residues. The CDR3 DNA sequence: TGTGCCAGTAGTATCAGCGGGAGCCCCTACAATGAGCAGTTCTTC. Its translation is CASSISGSPYNEQFF.

This clonotype was picked up a small number of times. This sequence joins TRBV7-9 and TRBJ2-1, with 7 positions matching TRBD1. The CDR3 consists of 14 residues. Looked up from germline, CDR1 is SEHNR and CDR2 is FQNEAQ (reference sequence). The V gene end was trimmed by 3 bases and the J gene end by 4 bases; junction bases not matched to a gene: 3. Here the CDR3 DNA reads TGTGCCAGCAGCTTTTGGGACAGATACAATGAGCAGTTCTTC. This codes for CASSFWDRYNEQFF.